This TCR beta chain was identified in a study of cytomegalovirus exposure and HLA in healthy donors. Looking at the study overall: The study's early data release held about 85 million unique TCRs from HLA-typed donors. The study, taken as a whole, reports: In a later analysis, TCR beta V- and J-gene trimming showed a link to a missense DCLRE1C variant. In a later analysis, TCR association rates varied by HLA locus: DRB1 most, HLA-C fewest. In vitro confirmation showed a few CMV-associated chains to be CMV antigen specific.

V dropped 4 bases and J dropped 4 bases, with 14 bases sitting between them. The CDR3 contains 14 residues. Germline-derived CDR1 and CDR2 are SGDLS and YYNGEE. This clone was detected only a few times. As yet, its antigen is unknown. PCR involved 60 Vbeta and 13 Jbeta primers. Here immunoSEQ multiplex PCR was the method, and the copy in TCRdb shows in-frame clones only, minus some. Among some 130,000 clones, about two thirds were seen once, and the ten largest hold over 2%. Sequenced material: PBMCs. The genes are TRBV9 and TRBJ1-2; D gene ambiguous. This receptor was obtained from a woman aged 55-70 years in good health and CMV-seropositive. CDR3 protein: CASSPGEPSYGYTF. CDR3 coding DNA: TGTGCCAGCAGCCCCGGGGAGCCTAGCTATGGCTACACCTTC.